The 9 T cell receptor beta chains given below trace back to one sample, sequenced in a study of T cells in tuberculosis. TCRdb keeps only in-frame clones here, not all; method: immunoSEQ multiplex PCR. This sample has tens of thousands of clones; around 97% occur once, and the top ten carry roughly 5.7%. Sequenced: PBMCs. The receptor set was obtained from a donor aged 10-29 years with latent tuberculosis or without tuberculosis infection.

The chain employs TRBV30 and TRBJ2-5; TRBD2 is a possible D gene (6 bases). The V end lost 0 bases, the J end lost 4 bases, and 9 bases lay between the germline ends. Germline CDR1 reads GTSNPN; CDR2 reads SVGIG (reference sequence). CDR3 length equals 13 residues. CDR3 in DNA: TGTGCCTGGAGTGTACACGGGGGAGAGACCCAGTACTTC. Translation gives CAWSVHGGETQYF.

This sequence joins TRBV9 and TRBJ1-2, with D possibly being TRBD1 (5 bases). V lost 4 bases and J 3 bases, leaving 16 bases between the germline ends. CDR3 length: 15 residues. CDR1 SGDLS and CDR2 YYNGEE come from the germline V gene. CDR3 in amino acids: CASSPLGALDYGYTF. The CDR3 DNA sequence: TGTGCCAGCAGCCCCCTTGGGGCGCTCGACTATGGCTACACCTTC.

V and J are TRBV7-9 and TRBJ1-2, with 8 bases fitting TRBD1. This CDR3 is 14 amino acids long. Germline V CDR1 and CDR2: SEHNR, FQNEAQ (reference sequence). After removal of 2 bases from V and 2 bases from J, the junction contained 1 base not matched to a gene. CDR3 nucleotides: TGTGCCAGCAGCTTACAGGGGGCGAACTATGGCTACACCTTC. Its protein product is CASSLQGANYGYTF.

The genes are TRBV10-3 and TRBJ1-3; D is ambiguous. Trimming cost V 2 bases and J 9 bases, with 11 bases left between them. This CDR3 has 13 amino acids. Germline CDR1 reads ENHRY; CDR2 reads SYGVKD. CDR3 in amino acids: CAISEKELTTIYF. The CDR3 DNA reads TGTGCCATCAGTGAGAAGGAGCTCACCACCATATATTTT.

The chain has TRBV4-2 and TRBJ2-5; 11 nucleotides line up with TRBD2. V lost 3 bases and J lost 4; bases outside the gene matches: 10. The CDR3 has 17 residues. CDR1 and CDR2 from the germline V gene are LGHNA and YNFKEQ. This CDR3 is CASSQGYSGGAGETQYF. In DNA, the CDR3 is TGTGCCAGCAGCCAGGGTTATAGCGGGGGGGCCGGAGAGACCCAGTACTTC.

The CDR3 region is CSVRLATGNEQFF. Here the CDR3 DNA reads TGCAGCGTAAGACTAGCTACGGGAAATGAGCAGTTCTTC. The chain employs TRBV29-1 and TRBJ2-1; 7 bases line up with TRBD2. The CDR3 is 13 residues long. Germline CDR1 is SQVTM and CDR2 is ANQGSEA. V trimming: 6 bases; J trimming: 7 bases; junction bases outside the gene matches: 9.

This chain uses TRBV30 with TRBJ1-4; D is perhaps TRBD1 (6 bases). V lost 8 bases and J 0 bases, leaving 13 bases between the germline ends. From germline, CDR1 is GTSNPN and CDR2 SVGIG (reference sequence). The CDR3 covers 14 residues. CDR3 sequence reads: CAGGGQTTNEKLFF. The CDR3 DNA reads TGTGCCGGCGGGGGGCAGACAACTAATGAAAAACTGTTTTTT.

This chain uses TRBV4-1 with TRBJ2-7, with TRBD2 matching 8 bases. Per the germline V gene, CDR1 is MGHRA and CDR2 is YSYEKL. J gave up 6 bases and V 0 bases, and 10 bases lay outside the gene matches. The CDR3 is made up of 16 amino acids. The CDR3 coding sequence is TGCGCCAGCAGCCAAGATAGAACTAGCGGCGTTGTCGAGCAGTACTTC. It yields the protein CASSQDRTSGVVEQYF.

The CDR3 reads CASSLQGALTNNEQFF. In nucleotides, the CDR3 is TGCGCCAGCAGCTTACAGGGGGCTCTTACGAACAATGAGCAGTTCTTC. This chain joins TRBV5-1 and TRBJ2-1; 9 nucleotides match TRBD1. This CDR3 is built from 16 residues. Trimming cost V 2 bases and J 5 bases; bases outside gene matches: 8. Germline-derived CDR1 and CDR2 are SGHRS and YFSETQ.